This TCR beta chain was identified during a study of blood T cell repertoires in COVID-19. This table comes from immunoSEQ multiplex PCR, and its TCRdb copy is limited to in-frame clones, with some not included. The sample comprises around 150,000 clones, roughly 86% of which are singletons, and 3% to 4% rests with the top ten. The V gene lost 6 bases and the J gene lost 5 bases, with 10 bases spanning the gap. The CDR3 covers 11 residues. The germline V gene has CDR1 DFQATT and CDR2 SNEGSKA (reference sequence). The V gene is TRBV20-1, the J gene TRBJ1-1, with a possible D match to TRBD1 (5 bases). The sequenced sample was peripheral blood. The TCR sequence derives from an older woman who had recovered from COVID-19. The CDR3 here is CSAGGETEAFF. CDR3 coding DNA: TGCAGTGCAGGAGGGGAAACTGAAGCTTTCTTT.